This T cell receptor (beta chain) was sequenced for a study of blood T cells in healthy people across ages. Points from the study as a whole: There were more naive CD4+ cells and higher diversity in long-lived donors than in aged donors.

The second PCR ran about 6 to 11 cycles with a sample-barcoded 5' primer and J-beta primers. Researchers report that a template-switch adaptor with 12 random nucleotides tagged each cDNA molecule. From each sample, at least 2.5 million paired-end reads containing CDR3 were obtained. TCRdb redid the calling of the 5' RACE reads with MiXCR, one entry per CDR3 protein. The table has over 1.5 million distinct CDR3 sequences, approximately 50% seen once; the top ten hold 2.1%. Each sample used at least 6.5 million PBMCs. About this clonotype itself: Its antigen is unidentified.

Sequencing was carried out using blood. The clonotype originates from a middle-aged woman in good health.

Here the CDR3 DNA reads TGCGCCAGCAGCCACCAAACTAGCGGGGCCGGCAATGAGCAGTTCTTC. It is translated as CASSHQTSGAGNEQFF. V and J are TRBV4-1 and TRBJ2-1; TRBD2 matches 10 bases. Trimming took 3 bases from V and 6 from J; bases not matched to a gene: 8. Germline-derived CDR1 and CDR2 are MGHRA and YSYEKL. This CDR3 contains 16 residues.